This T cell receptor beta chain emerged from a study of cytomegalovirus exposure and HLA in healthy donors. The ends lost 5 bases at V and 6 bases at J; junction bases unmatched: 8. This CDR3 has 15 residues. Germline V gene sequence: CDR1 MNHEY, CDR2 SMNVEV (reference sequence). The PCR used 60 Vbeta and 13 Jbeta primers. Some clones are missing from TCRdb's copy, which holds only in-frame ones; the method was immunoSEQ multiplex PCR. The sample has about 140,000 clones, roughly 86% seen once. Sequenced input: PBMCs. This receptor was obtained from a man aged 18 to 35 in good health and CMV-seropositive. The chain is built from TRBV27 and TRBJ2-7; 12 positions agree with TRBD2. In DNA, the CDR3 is TGTGCCAGCAGTGATCTAGCGGGAGGGCTCTGCGAGCAGTACTTC. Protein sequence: CASSDLAGGLCEQYF.